This T cell receptor (beta chain) is from a study of blood T cell repertoires in COVID-19. Sequencing was performed with immunoSEQ multiplex PCR; in TCRdb, only in-frame clones are kept and a portion is missing. This table holds roughly 250,000 clones, approximately 91% found once. Trimming removed 0 bases at V and 5 bases at J, with 18 bases between. From germline, CDR1 is SGHRS and CDR2 YFSETQ. The CDR3 covers 17 residues. Sequenced input: peripheral blood. This TCR was recovered from a woman between 40 and 55 years old who had recovered from COVID-19. J is TRBJ2-1 and V is TRBV5-1; D might be TRBD2 (7 bases). CDR3 region: CASSLEAGGGLHNEQFF. CDR3 bases: TGCGCCAGCAGCTTGGAGGCCGGCGGGGGCCTTCACAATGAGCAGTTCTTC. Using reference TRBV5-1 and TRBJ2-1 for the parts outside the CDR3, the full variable domain is KAGVTQTPRYLIKTRGQQVTLSCSPISGHRSVSWYQQTPGQGLQFLFEYFSETQRNKGNFPGRFSGRQFSNSRSEMNVSTLELGDSALYLCASSLEAGGGLHNEQFFGPGTRLTVL.